The source of this T cell receptor beta chain is a study of preoperative IRX-2 immunotherapy in early breast cancer. Stated treatment: preoperative locoregional IRX-2 cytokine immunotherapy. Preoperative locoregional IRX-2 cytokine immunotherapy was tested in the phase Ib source study. Libraries were prepared by immunoSEQ multiplex PCR; TCRdb keeps only in-frame clonotypes and omits some of them. Here the sample spans around 57,000 clones, around 94% being singletons. Germline CDR1 and CDR2: LNHNV and YYDKDF (reference sequence). Trimming at V came to 4 bases and at J to 16 bases, leaving 10 bases not matched to a gene. The CDR3 sequence is 12 residues long.

This TCR was recovered from a human donor with breast cancer. The specimen was obtained from a patient treated with IRX-2 immunotherapy. The chain has TRBV15 and TRBJ2-1; 7 bases map to TRBD2. Here the CDR3 DNA reads TGTGCCACCAGCAATAACGGACTAGTTTCTTTCTTC. It yields the protein CATSNNGLVSFF.